A single sample gave rise to the 9 T cell receptor beta chains below, sequenced in a study of Ad26.COV2.S vaccination and SARS-CoV-2 variants (dated by TCRdb to 2020 to 2023). The method was the immunoSEQ multiplex PCR assay. TCRdb holds this immuneACCESS table with in-frame rearrangements only. Some clones are missing; in checked studies, unresolved V genes explain under half, and the rest has no known cause. A total of 350,000 to 450,000 clones appear in this sample, about 88% of them only once. The ten largest clones add up to 1.5% to 2% of the sample. In the paper's terms, the treatment or condition label means: approximately 18 received Ad26.COV2.S at low or high dose, single or two shots; several received placebo; per-sample allocation not given. Repertoires of vaccine and placebo recipients were sequenced from samples collected on day 63 after the first injection. This specimen consisted of peripheral blood, obtained in a trial of Ad26.COV2.S vaccine versus placebo. Receptor source: a person aged 18-65 years who received the Ad26.COV2.S COVID-19 vaccine or a placebo.

This chain connects TRBV29-1 to TRBJ2-7; D perhaps matches TRBD1 (5 bases). This CDR3 spans 16 amino acids. The V end lost 4 bases, the J end lost 0 bases, and 19 bases lay between the germline ends. The germline CDR1 and CDR2 sequences are SQVTM and ANQGSEA. The CDR3 sequence: CSVALKRQPASYEQYF. CDR3 sequence (DNA): TGCAGCGTTGCCCTGAAAAGACAGCCGGCCTCCTACGAGCAGTACTTC.

The gene calls are TRBV28 and TRBJ1-4, with D possibly being TRBD1 (5 bases). The germline V gene encodes CDR1 MDHEN and CDR2 SYDVKM. V was shortened by 3 bases and J by 7 bases, with 9 bases between the two germline ends. There are 13 residues in the CDR3. The CDR3 DNA is TGTGCCAGCAGTTTTGGGGGAGCTGAAAAACTGTTTTTT. Translated: CASSFGGAEKLFF.

The J gene is TRBJ1-5, the V gene TRBV6-5; no clear D. The CDR3 sequence is 13 residues long. Per the germline V gene, CDR1 is MNHEY and CDR2 is SVGAGI. V was clipped by 6 bases and J by 5 bases, with 11 bases between them. The CDR3 spells CASRLNLDQPQHF. The CDR3, as DNA: TGTGCCAGCAGGTTAAACCTGGATCAGCCCCAGCATTTT.

The table lists this clone with a count of one. V and J are TRBV6-5 and TRBJ1-2; D perhaps matches TRBD1 (5 bases). Deletions cut 2 bases from V and 8 bases from J, with 9 bases between. The CDR3 is 12 residues long. Looked up from germline, CDR1 is MNHEY and CDR2 is SVGAGI. CDR3 loop: CASSYAGDGYTF. CDR3 nucleotides: TGTGCCAGCAGTTACGCGGGGGACGGCTACACCTTC.

This chain uses TRBV11-3 with TRBJ2-2; the D gene is possibly TRBD2 (5 bases). V was pared by 1 base and J by 0 bases, with 15 bases between. The germline V gene has CDR1 SGHNT and CDR2 YENEEA. The CDR3 has 18 amino acids. As DNA, the CDR3 is TGTGCCAGCAGCTTAGTAAGCTTTGGAGGAGCGAACACCGGGGAGCTGTTTTTT. Translated: CASSLVSFGGANTGELFF.

The chain is built from TRBV10-3 and TRBJ2-2, with D possibly TRBD2 on 5 matching bases. V lost 3 bases and J lost 1, with 9 bases in between. The CDR3 is 15 residues long. In germline, CDR1 is ENHRY, CDR2 SYGVKD. The CDR3, as DNA: TGTGCCATCAGTGACCTCCGGGAGAACACCGGGGAGCTGTTTTTT. Its translation is CAISDLRENTGELFF.

This clone was seen once. V is TRBV6-5 and J is TRBJ2-7, with TRBD2 identical over 9 bases. This CDR3 region has 15 residues. J gave up 5 bases and V 6 bases, and 11 bases lay outside the gene matches. Germline CDR1 is MNHEY and CDR2 is SVGAGI. CDR3 amino acids: CASSYSGSAANEQYF. As DNA, the CDR3 is TGTGCCAGCAGCTATAGCGGGAGTGCCGCAAACGAGCAGTACTTC.

The chain links TRBV9 to TRBJ1-6, with unresolved D. Germline CDR1 is SGDLS and CDR2 is YYNGEE. V dropped 4 bases and J dropped 1 base, with 9 bases sitting between them. The length of the CDR3 is 15 residues. The CDR3 loop is CASSREGSYNSPLHF. DNA for the CDR3: TGTGCCAGCAGCAGGGAAGGGTCCTATAATTCACCCCTCCACTTT. Full variable domain (remainder filled in from reference TRBV9 and TRBJ1-6): DSGVTQTPKHLITATGQRVTLRCSPRSGDLSVYWYQQSLDQGLQFLIQYYNGEERAKGNILERFSAQQFPDLHSELNLSSLELGDSALYFCASSREGSYNSPLHFGNGTRLTVT.

The V gene is TRBV18, the J gene TRBJ2-2; TRBD1 or TRBD2 may be the D gene (5 bases each). The CDR3 runs 13 residues. Trimming took off 0 bases at V and 7 bases at J, with 6 bases between the two ends. CDR1 is KGHSH and CDR2 is LQKENI in the germline V gene. This CDR3 reads CASSPPGDGELFF. As DNA, the CDR3 is TGTGCCAGCTCACCACCGGGGGACGGGGAGCTGTTTTTT.